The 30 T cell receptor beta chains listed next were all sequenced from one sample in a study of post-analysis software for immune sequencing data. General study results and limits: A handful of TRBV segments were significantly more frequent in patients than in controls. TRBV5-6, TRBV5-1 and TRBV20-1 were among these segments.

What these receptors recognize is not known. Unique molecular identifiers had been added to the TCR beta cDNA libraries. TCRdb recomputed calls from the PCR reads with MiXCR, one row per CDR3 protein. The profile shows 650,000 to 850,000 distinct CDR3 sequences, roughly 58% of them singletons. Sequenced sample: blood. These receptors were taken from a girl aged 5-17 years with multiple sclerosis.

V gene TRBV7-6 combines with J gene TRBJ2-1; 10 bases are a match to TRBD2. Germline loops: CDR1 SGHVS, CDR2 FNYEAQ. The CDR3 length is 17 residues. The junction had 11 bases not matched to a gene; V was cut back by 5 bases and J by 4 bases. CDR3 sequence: CASSPTVTSGPYNEQFF. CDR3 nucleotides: TGTGCCAGCAGCCCTACGGTGACTAGCGGGCCTTACAATGAGCAGTTCTTC.

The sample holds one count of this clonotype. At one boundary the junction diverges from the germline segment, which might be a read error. The CDR3 region is CSVGDMLYNEQFF. CDR3 in DNA: TGCAGTGTTGGGGACATGCTCTACAATGAACAGTTCTTC. J is TRBJ2-1 and V is TRBV20-1, with D possibly being TRBD1 (6 bases). The CDR3 contains 13 residues. Germline V lookup: CDR1 DFQATT, CDR2 SNEGSKA (reference sequence).

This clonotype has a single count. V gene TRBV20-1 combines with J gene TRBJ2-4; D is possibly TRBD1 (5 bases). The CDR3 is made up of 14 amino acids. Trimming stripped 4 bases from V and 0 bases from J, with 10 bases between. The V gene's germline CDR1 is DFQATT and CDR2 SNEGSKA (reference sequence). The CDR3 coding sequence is TGCAGTGCTAATCAGGGTTTAGCCAAAAACATTCAGTACTTC. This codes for CSANQGLAKNIQYF.

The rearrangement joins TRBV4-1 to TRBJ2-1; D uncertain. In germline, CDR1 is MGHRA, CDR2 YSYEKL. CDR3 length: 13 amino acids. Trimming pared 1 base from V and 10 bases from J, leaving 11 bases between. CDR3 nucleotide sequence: TGCGCCAGCAGCCAAGGATCCTTTCAGGAGCAGTTCTTC. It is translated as CASSQGSFQEQFF.

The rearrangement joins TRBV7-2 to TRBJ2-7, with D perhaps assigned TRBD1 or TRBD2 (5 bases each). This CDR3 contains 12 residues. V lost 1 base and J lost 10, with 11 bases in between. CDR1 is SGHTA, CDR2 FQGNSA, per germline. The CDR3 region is CASSLGHGAQYF. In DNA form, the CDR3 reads TGTGCCAGCAGCTTAGGACACGGGGCCCAGTACTTC.

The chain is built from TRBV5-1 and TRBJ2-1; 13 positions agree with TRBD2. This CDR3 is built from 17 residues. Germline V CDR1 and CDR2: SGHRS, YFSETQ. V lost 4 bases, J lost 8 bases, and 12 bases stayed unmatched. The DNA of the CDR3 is TGCGCCAGCAGCCCCGGGACTAGCGGGACTGGCTGGGATGAGCAGTTCTTC. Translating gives CASSPGTSGTGWDEQFF. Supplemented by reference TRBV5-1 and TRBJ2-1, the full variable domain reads KAGVTQTPRYLIKTRGQQVTLSCSPISGHRSVSWYQQTPGQGLQFLFEYFSETQRNKGNFPGRFSGRQFSNSRSEMNVSTLELGDSALYLCASSPGTSGTGWDEQFFGPGTRLTVL.

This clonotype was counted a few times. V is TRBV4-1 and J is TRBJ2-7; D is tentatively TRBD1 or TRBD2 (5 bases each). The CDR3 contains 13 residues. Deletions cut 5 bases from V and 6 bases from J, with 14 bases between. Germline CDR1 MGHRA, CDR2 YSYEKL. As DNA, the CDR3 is TGCGCCAGCAGCAGCCCCGGGACGGGCGAGCAGTACTTC. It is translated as CASSSPGTGEQYF.

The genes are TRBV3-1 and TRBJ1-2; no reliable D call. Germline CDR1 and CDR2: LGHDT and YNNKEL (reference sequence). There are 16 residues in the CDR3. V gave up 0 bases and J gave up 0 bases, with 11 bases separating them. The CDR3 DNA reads TGTGCCAGCAGCCAAGATCTTCTGCAATCTAACTATGGCTACACCTTC. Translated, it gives CASSQDLLQSNYGYTF.

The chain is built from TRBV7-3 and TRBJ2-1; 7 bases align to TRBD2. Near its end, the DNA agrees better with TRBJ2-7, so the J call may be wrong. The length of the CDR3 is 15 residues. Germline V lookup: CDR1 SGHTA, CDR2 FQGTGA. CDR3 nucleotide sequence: TGTGCCAGCAGCCCCTCGTCAAGCGGGGACTACGAGCAGTACTTC. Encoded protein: CASSPSSSGDYEQYF.

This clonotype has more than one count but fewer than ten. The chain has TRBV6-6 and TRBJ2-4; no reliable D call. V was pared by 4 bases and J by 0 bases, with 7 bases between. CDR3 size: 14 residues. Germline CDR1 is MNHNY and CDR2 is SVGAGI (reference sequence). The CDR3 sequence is CASSLSRAKNIQYF. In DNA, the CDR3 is TGTGCCAGCAGTTTATCCAGAGCCAAAAACATTCAGTACTTC.

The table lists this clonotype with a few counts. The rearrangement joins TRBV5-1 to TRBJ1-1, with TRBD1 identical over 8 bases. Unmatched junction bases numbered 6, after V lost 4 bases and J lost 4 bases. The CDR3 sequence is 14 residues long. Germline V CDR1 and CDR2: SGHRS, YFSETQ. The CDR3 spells CASSNGQGGTEAFF. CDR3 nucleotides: TGCGCCAGCAGCAACGGACAGGGTGGCACTGAAGCTTTCTTT.

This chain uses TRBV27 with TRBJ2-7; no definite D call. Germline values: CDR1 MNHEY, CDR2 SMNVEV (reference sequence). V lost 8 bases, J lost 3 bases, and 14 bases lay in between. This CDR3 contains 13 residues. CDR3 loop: CASSLGSFYEQYF. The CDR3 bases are TGTGCCAGCTCCCTGGGCAGTTTCTACGAGCAGTACTTC.

The CDR3 bases are TGCAGTGCTCCCTTGACAGGGAACCCGTCGGAGACCCAGTACTTC. This encodes CSAPLTGNPSETQYF. The rearrangement links TRBV20-1 to TRBJ2-5; 7 bases are a match to TRBD1. Germline V CDR1 and CDR2: DFQATT, SNEGSKA (reference sequence). J was trimmed by 5 bases and V by 5 bases; bases with no gene match: 14. The CDR3 extends over 15 amino acids.

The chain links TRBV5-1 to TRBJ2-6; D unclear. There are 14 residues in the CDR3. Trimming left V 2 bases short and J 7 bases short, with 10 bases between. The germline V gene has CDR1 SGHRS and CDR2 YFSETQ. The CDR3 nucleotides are TGCGCCAGCAGCTTAGGCGAAGGAGCCAACGTCCTGACTTTC. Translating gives CASSLGEGANVLTF.

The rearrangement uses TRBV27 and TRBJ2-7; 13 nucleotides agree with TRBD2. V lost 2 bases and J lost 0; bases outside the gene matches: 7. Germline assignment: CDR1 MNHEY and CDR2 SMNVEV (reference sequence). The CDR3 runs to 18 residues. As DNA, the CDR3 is TGTGCCAGCAGTTTAAGTGGGACTAGCGGGACTTCCTCCTACGAGCAGTACTTC. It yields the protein CASSLSGTSGTSSYEQYF.

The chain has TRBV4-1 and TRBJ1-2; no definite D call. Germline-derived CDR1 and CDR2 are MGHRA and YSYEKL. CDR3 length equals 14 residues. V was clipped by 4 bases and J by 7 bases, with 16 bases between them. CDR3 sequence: CASSPEVRGAGYTF. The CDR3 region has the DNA TGCGCCAGCAGCCCCGAGGTTCGGGGTGCTGGCTACACCTTC.

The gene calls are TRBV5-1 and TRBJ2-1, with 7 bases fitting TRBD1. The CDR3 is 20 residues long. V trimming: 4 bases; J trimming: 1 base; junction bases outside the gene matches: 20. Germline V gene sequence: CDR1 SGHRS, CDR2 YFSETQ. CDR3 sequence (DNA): TGCGCCAGCAGCCAAACTACTATGCTACAGGGGATCGGGTCCTACAATGAGCAGTTCTTC. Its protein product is CASSQTTMLQGIGSYNEQFF.

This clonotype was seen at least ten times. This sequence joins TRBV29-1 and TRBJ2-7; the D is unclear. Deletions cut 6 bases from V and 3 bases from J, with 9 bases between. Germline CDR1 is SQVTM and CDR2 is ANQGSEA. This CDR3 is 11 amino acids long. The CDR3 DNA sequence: TGCAGCGTCGTATTGGACTACGAGCAGTACTTC. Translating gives CSVVLDYEQYF.

In DNA, the CDR3 is TGTGCCATCAGTGAGTCGACAATTGCCGCTAGCACAGATACGCAGTATTTT. This sequence encodes CAISESTIAASTDTQYF. The chain joins TRBV10-3 to TRBJ2-3; D ambiguous. Germline CDR1 reads ENHRY; CDR2 reads SYGVKD. The CDR3 runs 17 residues. Trimming cost V 0 bases and J 0 bases, with 13 bases left between them.

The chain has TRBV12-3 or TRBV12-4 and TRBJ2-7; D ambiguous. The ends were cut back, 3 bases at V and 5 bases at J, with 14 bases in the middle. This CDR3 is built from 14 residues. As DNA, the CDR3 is TGTGCCAGCAGTTTCGCGGATCGGGTGAACGAGCAGTACTTC. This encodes CASSFADRVNEQYF.

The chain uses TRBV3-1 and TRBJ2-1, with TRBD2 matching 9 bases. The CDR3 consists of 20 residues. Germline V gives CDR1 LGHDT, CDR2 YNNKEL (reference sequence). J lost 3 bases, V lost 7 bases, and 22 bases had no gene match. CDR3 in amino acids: CASTVGSWRGGTAGYNEQFF. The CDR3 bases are TGTGCCAGCACGGTGGGTTCGTGGCGGGGGGGCACCGCGGGCTACAATGAGCAGTTCTTC.

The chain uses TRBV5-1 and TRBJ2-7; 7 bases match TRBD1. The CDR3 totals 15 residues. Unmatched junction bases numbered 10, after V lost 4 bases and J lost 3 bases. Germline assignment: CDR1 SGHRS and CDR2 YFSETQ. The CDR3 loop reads CASSTTATGIYEQYF. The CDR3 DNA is TGCGCCAGCAGCACCACCGCGACAGGGATCTACGAGCAGTACTTC.

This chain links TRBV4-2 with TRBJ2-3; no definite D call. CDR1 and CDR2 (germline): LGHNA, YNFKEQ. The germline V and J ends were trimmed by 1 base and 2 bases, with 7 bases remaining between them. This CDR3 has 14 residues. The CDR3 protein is CASSQGADTDTQYF. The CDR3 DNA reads TGTGCCAGCAGCCAAGGGGCAGACACAGATACGCAGTATTTT.

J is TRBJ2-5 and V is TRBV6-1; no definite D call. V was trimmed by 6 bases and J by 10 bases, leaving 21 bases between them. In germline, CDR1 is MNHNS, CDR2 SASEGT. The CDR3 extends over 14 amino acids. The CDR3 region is CASSPLGAPSVQYF. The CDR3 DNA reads TGTGCCAGCAGCCCCCTGGGCGCCCCCTCTGTCCAGTACTTC.

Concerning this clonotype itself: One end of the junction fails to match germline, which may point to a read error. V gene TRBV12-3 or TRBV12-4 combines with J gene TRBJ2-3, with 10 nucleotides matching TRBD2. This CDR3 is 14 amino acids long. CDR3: CASRVAGGPDAQYF. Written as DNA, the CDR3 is TGTGCCAGCAGGGTAGCGGGAGGCCCAGATGCGCAGTATTTT.

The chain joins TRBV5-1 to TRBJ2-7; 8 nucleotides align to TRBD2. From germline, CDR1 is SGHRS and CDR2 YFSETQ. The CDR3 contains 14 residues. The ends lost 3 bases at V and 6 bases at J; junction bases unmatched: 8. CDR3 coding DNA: TGCGCCAGCAGCTGGTCGGGGGGGGCTGGCGAGCAGTACTTC. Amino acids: CASSWSGGAGEQYF.

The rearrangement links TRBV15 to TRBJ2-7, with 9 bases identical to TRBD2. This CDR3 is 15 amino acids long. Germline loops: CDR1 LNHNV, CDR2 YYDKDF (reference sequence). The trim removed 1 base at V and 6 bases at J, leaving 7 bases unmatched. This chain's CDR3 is CATSRAPAGGREQYF. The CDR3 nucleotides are TGTGCCACCAGCAGAGCCCCAGCGGGAGGTCGCGAGCAGTACTTC.

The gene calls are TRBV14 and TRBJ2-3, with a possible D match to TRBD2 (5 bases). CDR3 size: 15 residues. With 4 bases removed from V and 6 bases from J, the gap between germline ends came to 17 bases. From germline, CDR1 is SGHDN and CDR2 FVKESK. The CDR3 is CASSPGNIIGDTQYF. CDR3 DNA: TGTGCCAGCAGCCCGGGGAACATAATCGGCGATACGCAGTATTTT.

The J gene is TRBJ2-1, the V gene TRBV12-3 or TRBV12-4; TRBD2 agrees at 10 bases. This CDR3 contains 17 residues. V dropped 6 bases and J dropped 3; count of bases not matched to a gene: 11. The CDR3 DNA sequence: TGTGCCAGCAGGCCAGCGGGGGGGCATCACATCTACAATGAGCAGTTCTTC. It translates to CASRPAGGHHIYNEQFF.

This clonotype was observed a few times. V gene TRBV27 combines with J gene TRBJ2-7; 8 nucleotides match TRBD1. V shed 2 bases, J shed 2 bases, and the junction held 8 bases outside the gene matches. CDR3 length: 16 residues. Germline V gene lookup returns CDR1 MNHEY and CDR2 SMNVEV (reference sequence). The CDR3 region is CASSLVPGQGAYEQYF. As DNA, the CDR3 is TGTGCCAGCAGTTTAGTTCCCGGACAGGGCGCCTACGAGCAGTACTTC.